The 20 T cell receptor beta chains presented below share a single source sample, sequenced in a study of CD8+CD57+ T cells in acquired aplastic anemia. TCR beta VDJ and CDR3 profiling used genomic DNA as template. TCRdb fed the reads into MiXCR, producing one record per CDR3 protein. The profile shows 300,000 or so distinct CDR3 sequences, 45% to 70% of them singletons. The source material was sorted CD4+, CD8+, or CD8+CD57+ T cells (not recorded which) from PBMCs. All receptors derive from a human donor with severe aplastic anemia or a healthy control (not recorded which).

This clonotype was seen a handful of times. J is TRBJ1-1 and V is TRBV12-3 or TRBV12-4; 8 bases match TRBD1. CDR3 length: 14 residues. Trimming cost V 5 bases and J 3 bases; bases outside gene matches: 5. The CDR3 is CASSQGAGDTEAFF. CDR3 DNA: TGTGCCAGCAGTCAGGGGGCCGGGGACACTGAAGCTTTCTTT.

This clonotype was detected only a few times. The chain joins TRBV19 to TRBJ1-1, with D tentatively TRBD1 (5 bases). Germline CDR1 and CDR2: LNHDA and SQIVND (reference sequence). There are 14 residues in the CDR3. The V end was cut by 5 bases, the J end by 0 bases, with 10 bases between. Here the CDR3 DNA reads TGTGCCAGTAGTTTCAGGGAAGTGAACACTGAAGCTTTCTTT. Its translation is CASSFREVNTEAFF.

This clonotype was counted many times. The chain employs TRBV4-1 and TRBJ2-7, with TRBD1 matching 7 bases. This CDR3 comprises 16 residues. From germline, CDR1 is MGHRA and CDR2 YSYEKL. V lost 0 bases and J lost 7; bases outside the gene matches: 12. The CDR3 region has the DNA TGCGCCAGCAGCCAAGATCTAACAGCCAGGGGGTGGGAGCAGTACTTC. This gives the protein CASSQDLTARGWEQYF.

This clonotype has only one observation. The chain joins TRBV15 to TRBJ2-1; the match to TRBD1 covers 8 bases. Germline V gene lookup returns CDR1 LNHNV and CDR2 YYDKDF (reference sequence). CDR3 size: 15 residues. With V trimmed by 10 bases and J by 2 bases, 10 bases remained unmatched. CDR3 nucleotide sequence: TGTGCCAGCAGTTTACTACAGGGGGCCTACAATGAGCAGTTCTTC. Translation: CASSLLQGAYNEQFF.

This chain connects TRBV10-3 to TRBJ2-7, with 7 bases aligning to TRBD1. The CDR3 runs to 13 residues. CDR1 is ENHRY, CDR2 SYGVKD, per germline. Trimming removed 10 bases from V and 7 bases from J; junction bases left unmatched: 13. The CDR3: CATRGGGGLEQYF. CDR3 nucleotide sequence: TGTGCCACCAGAGGGGGCGGCGGGTTGGAGCAGTACTTC.

This clonotype has ten or more counts. The V call is TRBV30, the J call TRBJ1-5; D gene ambiguous. Germline CDR1 reads GTSNPN; CDR2 reads SVGIG (reference sequence). This CDR3 spans 14 amino acids. Deletions cut 0 bases from V and 0 bases from J, with 6 bases between. The CDR3 loop is CAWSVHSSNQPQHF. The CDR3 DNA reads as TGTGCCTGGAGTGTACATAGTAGCAATCAGCCCCAGCATTTT.

The chain combines TRBV12-3 or TRBV12-4 with TRBJ1-1; D unclear. The CDR3 spans 13 residues. Trimming shortened V by 9 bases and J by 4 bases, and 15 bases separated the two germline ends. The CDR3 nucleotides are TGTGCCAGAAGTGGCAGAATGATCACTGAAGCTTTCTTT. It codes for CARSGRMITEAFF.

This clonotype was recorded at least ten times. The rearrangement uses TRBV19 and TRBJ1-5; 10 nucleotides agree with TRBD1. There are 15 residues in the CDR3. V shed 4 bases, J shed 9 bases, and the junction held 9 bases outside the gene matches. Germline V CDR1 and CDR2: LNHDA, SQIVND (reference sequence). CDR3 residues: CASSTGQGKLGPQHF. In DNA form, the CDR3 reads TGTGCCAGTAGTACGGGACAGGGGAAACTGGGGCCCCAGCATTTT.

This rearrangement joins TRBV12-3 or TRBV12-4 to TRBJ2-3, with D possibly being TRBD1 (6 bases). This CDR3 is built from 15 residues. The ends were cut back, 6 bases at V and 0 bases at J, with 13 bases in the middle. DNA of the CDR3: TGTGCCAGCAGCCGAGGGACAACTAGCACAGATACGCAGTATTTT. Its protein is CASSRGTTSTDTQYF.

This chain links TRBV6-6 with TRBJ2-7; 9 bases agree with TRBD1. Germline V CDR1 and CDR2: MNHNY, SVGAGI (reference sequence). The junction had 9 bases not matched to a gene; V was cut back by 5 bases and J by 4 bases. The CDR3 runs 15 residues. CDR3 DNA: TGTGCCAGCAGTAGGGACAGGGCGGACGGGTACGAGCAGTACTTC. This encodes CASSRDRADGYEQYF.

This clonotype was seen at least ten times. V gene TRBV20-1 combines with J gene TRBJ2-3; D is ambiguous. CDR1 and CDR2 from the germline V gene are DFQATT and SNEGSKA (reference sequence). The CDR3 totals 12 residues. V lost 7 bases and J 0 bases, leaving 8 bases between the germline ends. The CDR3 reads CSVAPSTDTQYF. The CDR3 DNA is TGCAGTGTGGCGCCTAGCACAGATACGCAGTATTTT.

The chain couples TRBV15 to TRBJ2-3; a weak D match, TRBD2 (5 bases). The CDR3 is made up of 14 amino acids. V was shortened by 6 bases and J by 1 base, with 11 bases between the two germline ends. Germline V gene lookup returns CDR1 LNHNV and CDR2 YYDKDF (reference sequence). CDR3 bases: TGTGCCACCAGGACGGTCGGGGGCACAGATACGCAGTATTTT. This gives the protein CATRTVGGTDTQYF.

The chain carries TRBV25-1 and TRBJ1-6; possible D gene TRBD1, 5 bases. Germline lookup yields CDR1 MGHDK and CDR2 SYGVNS. This CDR3 contains 15 residues. The V end was cut by 5 bases, the J end by 0 bases, with 8 bases between. The CDR3, as DNA: TGTGCCAGCAGTAAAGGGACCTCCTATAATTCACCCCTCCACTTT. Amino acid sequence: CASSKGTSYNSPLHF.

V and J are TRBV9 and TRBJ1-2; TRBD1 matches 7 bases. V was pared by 4 bases and J by 3 bases, with 9 bases of the junction left unmatched. CDR1 and CDR2 (germline): SGDLS, YYNGEE. The CDR3 covers 15 residues. The CDR3 coding sequence is TGTGCCAGCAGCTTTCGAGAGGGGGCAGACTATGGCTACACCTTC. The encoded protein is CASSFREGADYGYTF.

This clonotype occurred many times. The rearrangement uses TRBV10-3 and TRBJ2-2; 7 bases are a match to TRBD1. This CDR3 has 14 residues. CDR1 and CDR2 (germline): ENHRY, SYGVKD. With 4 bases clipped from V and 6 bases from J, the junction kept 5 bases outside the gene matches. The CDR3 spells CAISGYRGPGELFF. The DNA of the CDR3 is TGTGCCATCAGTGGCTACAGGGGCCCCGGGGAGCTGTTTTTT.

Regarding this clonotype: The final CDR3 position lacks the conserved phenylalanine or tryptophan, pointing to a likely read error. Because the CDR3's place on the DNA is in doubt, the DNA is left out and the CDR3 is given as listed by TCRdb. The chain employs TRBV20-1 and TRBJ1-4. Germline-derived CDR1 and CDR2 are DFQATT and SNEGSKA (reference sequence). The CDR3 contains 13 residues when both ends are counted. CDR3 amino acids: CSAERSSGGVNRV.

This clonotype appeared a few times. CDR3 nucleotides: TGCAGTGCTAGAAAAGACGGCTCCTATAATTCACCCCTCCACTTT. Its protein is CSARKDGSYNSPLHF. The V gene is TRBV20-1, the J gene TRBJ1-6; the D is unclear. Germline assignment: CDR1 DFQATT and CDR2 SNEGSKA (reference sequence). The germline V and J ends were trimmed by 2 bases and 0 bases, with 8 bases remaining between them. The CDR3 totals 15 residues.

This clonotype was observed a handful of times. The rearrangement joins TRBV5-6 to TRBJ2-3; 9 nucleotides line up with TRBD1. The V gene's germline CDR1 is SGHDT and CDR2 YYEEEE. V was clipped by 0 bases and J by 3 bases; unmatched bases: 2. There are 15 residues in the CDR3. CDR3 nucleotides: TGTGCCAGCAGCTTGGGGACAGGGGTGACAGATACGCAGTATTTT. Its protein is CASSLGTGVTDTQYF.

The chain employs TRBV7-9 and TRBJ2-5; D remains unclear. The CDR3 is 14 amino acids. Per the germline V gene, CDR1 is SEHNR and CDR2 is FQNEAQ (reference sequence). V shed 0 bases and J shed 4 bases, with 9 bases lying between them. Here the CDR3 DNA reads TGTGCCAGCAGCTTAGCGGCAGACGCAGAGACCCAGTACTTC. Protein: CASSLAADAETQYF.

This clonotype appeared many times. This chain joins TRBV9 and TRBJ2-3, with D unclear. Trimming pared 0 bases from V and 6 bases from J, leaving 8 bases between. This CDR3 contains 13 residues. In germline, CDR1 is SGDLS, CDR2 YYNGEE. The CDR3 coding sequence is TGTGCCAGCAGCGTAGCTCCAAGGGATACGCAGTATTTT. It yields the protein CASSVAPRDTQYF.